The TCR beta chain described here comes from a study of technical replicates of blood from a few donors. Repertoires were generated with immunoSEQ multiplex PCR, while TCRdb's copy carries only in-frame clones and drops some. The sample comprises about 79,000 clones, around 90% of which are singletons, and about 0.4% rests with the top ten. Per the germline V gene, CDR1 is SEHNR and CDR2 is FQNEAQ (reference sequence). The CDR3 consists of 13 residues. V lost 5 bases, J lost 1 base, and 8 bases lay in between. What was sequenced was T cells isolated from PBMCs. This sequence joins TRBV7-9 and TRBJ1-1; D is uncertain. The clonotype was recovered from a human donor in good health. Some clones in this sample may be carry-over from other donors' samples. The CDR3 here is CASSRVSNTEAFF. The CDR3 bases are TGTGCCAGCAGCCGGGTCTCGAACACTGAAGCTTTCTTT.